This T cell receptor beta chain emerged from a study of T cells in Graves' hyperthyroidism and ophthalmopathy. General study results and limits: A median about 6.2 months before onset, the model predicted ophthalmopathy. A model of 13 V-J features distinguished ophthalmopathy from stable hyperthyroidism. Most expanded thyroid clonotypes above 0.001 recurred in blood.

With regard to this clonotype: Antigen: not known. It may be a read error: a sequence one base away is much more abundant.

TCR beta CDR3 regions were amplified from RNA transcripts. TCR CDR3 regions were first amplified by RT-PCR with HTBI primers. TCRdb passed the multiplex PCR reads through MiXCR, listing each CDR3 protein once. The sample yields 300,000 to 350,000 distinct CDR3 sequences, around a sixth seen once. The sample was blood. The clonotype was recovered from a woman between 50 and 59 years old with Graves' hyperthyroidism.

CDR3 region: CATSRGRYTYGYTF. The CDR3 DNA follows: TGTGCCACCAGCAGAGGACGGTACACCTATGGCTACACCTTC. The chain has TRBV15 and TRBJ1-2; D is unresolved. Germline V gives CDR1 LNHNV, CDR2 YYDKDF (reference sequence). Deletions cut 1 base from V and 4 bases from J, with 10 bases between. The CDR3 consists of 14 residues. Full variable domain (remainder filled in from reference TRBV15 and TRBJ1-2): DAMVIQNPRYQVTQFGKPVTLSCSQTLNHNVMYWYQQKSSQAPKLLFHYYDKDFNNEADTPDNFQSRRPNTSFCFLDIRSPGLGDTAMYLCATSRGRYTYGYTFGSGTRLTVV.